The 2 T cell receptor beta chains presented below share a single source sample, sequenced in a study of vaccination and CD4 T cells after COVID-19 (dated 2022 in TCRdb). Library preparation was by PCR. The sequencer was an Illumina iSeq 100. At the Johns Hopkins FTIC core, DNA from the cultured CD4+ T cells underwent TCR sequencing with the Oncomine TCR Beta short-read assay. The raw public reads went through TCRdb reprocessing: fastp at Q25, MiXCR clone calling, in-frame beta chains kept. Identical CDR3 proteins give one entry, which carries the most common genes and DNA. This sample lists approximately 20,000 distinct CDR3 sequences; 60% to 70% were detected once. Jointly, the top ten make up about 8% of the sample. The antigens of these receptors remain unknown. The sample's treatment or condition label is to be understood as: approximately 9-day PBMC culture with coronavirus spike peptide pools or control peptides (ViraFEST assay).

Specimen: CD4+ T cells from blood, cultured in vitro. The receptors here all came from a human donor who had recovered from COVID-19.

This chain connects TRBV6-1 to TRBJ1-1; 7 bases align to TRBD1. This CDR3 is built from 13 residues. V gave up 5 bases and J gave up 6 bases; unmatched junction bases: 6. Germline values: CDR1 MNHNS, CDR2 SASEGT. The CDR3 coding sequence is TGTGCCAGCAGTAATCCTGGGACAGCTGAAGCTTTCTTT. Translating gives CASSNPGTAEAFF.

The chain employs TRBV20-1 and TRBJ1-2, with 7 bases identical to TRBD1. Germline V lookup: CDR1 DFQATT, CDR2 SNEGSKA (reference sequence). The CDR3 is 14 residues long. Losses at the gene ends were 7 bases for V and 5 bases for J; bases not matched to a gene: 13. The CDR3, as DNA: TGCAGTGGCCTCCGGGACAGAGGTCATTATGGCTACACCTTC. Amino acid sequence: CSGLRDRGHYGYTF.